This TCR beta chain was found in a study of T cell responses to AZD1222 COVID-19 vaccine. The data were produced by immunoSEQ multiplex PCR, yet TCRdb's version contains in-frame clones alone and is incomplete. Of 130,000 to 150,000 clones listed, about 92% are singletons. Study-level results: Among the donors, most were white British and more were female, and clonal diversity was possibly underestimated. At baseline, just six AZD1222 recipients tested seropositive. All repertoire sampling was performed exclusively after the peak T cell response.

Turning to this clone: What it binds is not known.

The TCR originated in an adult in good health. Sequencing used peripheral blood, obtained on day 0 of AZD1222 vaccination.

In DNA, the CDR3 is TGTGCCAGCAGCCCGGGCCCCAATCAGCCCCAGCATTTT. This codes for CASSPGPNQPQHF. The rearrangement uses TRBV5-6 and TRBJ1-5, with unresolved D. Germline V gives CDR1 SGHDT, CDR2 YYEEEE. V lost 4 bases and J 3 bases, leaving 8 bases between the germline ends. This CDR3 is built from 13 residues.